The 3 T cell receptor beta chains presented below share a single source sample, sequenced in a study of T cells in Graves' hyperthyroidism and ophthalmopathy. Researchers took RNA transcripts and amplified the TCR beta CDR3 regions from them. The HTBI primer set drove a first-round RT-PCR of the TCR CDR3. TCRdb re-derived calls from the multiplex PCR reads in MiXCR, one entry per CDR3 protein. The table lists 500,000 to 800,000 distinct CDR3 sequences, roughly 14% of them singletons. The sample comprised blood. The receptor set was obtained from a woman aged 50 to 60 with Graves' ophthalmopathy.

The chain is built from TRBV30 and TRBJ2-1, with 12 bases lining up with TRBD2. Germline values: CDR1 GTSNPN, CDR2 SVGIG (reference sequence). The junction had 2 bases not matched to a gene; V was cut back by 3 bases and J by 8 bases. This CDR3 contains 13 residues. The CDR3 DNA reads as TGTGCCTGGAGACTAGCGGGAGGAGATGAGCAGTTCTTC. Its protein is CAWRLAGGDEQFF.

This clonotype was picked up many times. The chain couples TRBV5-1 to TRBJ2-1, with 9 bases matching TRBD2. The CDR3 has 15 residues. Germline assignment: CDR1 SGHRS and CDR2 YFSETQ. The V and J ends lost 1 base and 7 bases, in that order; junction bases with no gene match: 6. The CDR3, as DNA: TGCGCCAGCAGCTTGATAGGGACTAGCATAAATGAGCAGTTCTTC. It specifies CASSLIGTSINEQFF.

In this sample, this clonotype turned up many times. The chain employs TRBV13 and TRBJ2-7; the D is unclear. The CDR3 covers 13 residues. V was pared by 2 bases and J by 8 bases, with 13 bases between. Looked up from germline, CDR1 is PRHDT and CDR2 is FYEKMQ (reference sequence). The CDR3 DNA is TGTGCCAGCAGCTTACCGAGGAGTACTCAGCAGTACTTC. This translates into CASSLPRSTQQYF.